The 7 T cell receptor beta chains in this list originate from one sample, sequenced in a study of cytomegalovirus exposure and HLA in healthy donors. PCR employed 60 Vbeta and 13 Jbeta primers. TCRdb keeps only in-frame clones here, not all; method: immunoSEQ multiplex PCR. The table records some 140,000 clones, around 83% of them present only once. Sequenced input: PBMCs. Receptors were obtained from a male donor in good health and CMV-seropositive.

DNA of the CDR3: TGTGCCAGCAGCCAGGGGGCAACTGGGGCCAACGTCCTGACTTTC. This codes for CASSQGATGANVLTF. The chain links TRBV11-3 to TRBJ2-6, with 8 bases that match TRBD1. The ends lost 5 bases at V and 2 bases at J; junction bases unmatched: 2. This CDR3 has 15 amino acids. The germline CDR1 and CDR2 sequences are SGHNT and YENEEA.

The J gene is TRBJ2-1, the V gene TRBV27; 7 nucleotides align to TRBD2. CDR3 length equals 12 residues. V was clipped by 8 bases and J by 5 bases; unmatched bases: 3. Germline loops: CDR1 MNHEY, CDR2 SMNVEV (reference sequence). Here the CDR3 reads CASAGGDNEQFF. The CDR3 nucleotides read TGTGCCAGCGCTGGGGGGGACAATGAGCAGTTCTTC.

In this sample, this clone turned up a few times. The rearrangement uses TRBV11-3 and TRBJ1-1; no definite D call. Germline-derived CDR1 and CDR2 are SGHNT and YENEEA. The CDR3 sequence is 15 residues long. Trimming removed 1 base from V and 1 base from J, with 10 bases in between. The DNA of the CDR3 is TGTGCCAGCAGCTTAGGGCCCCAGGAGAACACTGAAGCTTTCTTT. Translating gives CASSLGPQENTEAFF.

V gene TRBV9 combines with J gene TRBJ2-4; weak D call: TRBD2 (6 bases). Germline-derived CDR1 and CDR2 are SGDLS and YYNGEE. Trimming shortened V by 1 base and J by 1 base, and 9 bases separated the two germline ends. This CDR3 comprises 15 residues. CDR3 residues: CASSVSGVAKNIQYF. DNA for the CDR3: TGTGCCAGCAGCGTATCGGGGGTGGCCAAAAACATTCAGTACTTC.

The chain has TRBV7-2 and TRBJ2-5; weak D call: TRBD2 (6 bases). The V gene lost 2 bases and the J gene lost 9 bases, with 13 bases spanning the gap. This CDR3 region has 13 residues. Germline V CDR1 and CDR2: SGHTA, FQGNSA. CDR3 sequence reads: CASSLPGRKAQYF. The CDR3 region has the DNA TGTGCCAGCAGCTTACCCGGGAGAAAGGCCCAGTACTTC.

The chain is built from TRBV7-6 and TRBJ2-7; D gene ambiguous. CDR1 and CDR2 (germline): SGHVS, FNYEAQ. The V and J ends lost 3 bases and 0 bases respectively, with 18 bases between them. The CDR3 spans 17 residues. The CDR3 sequence is CASSFSPVSDGSYEQYF. The CDR3 bases are TGTGCCAGCAGCTTTAGCCCCGTGTCGGATGGCTCCTACGAGCAGTACTTC.

This clone was picked up a small number of times. This sequence joins TRBV7-3 and TRBJ2-3; D remains ambiguous. Germline V gives CDR1 SGHTA, CDR2 FQGTGA. Trimming took off 6 bases at V and 2 bases at J, with 18 bases between the two ends. This CDR3 has 16 residues. CDR3 residues: CASSSNRARSTDTQYF. DNA of the CDR3: TGTGCCAGCAGTTCAAACCGAGCGCGATCCACAGATACGCAGTATTTT.